This TCR beta chain was sequenced during a study of cytomegalovirus exposure and HLA in healthy donors. Primers: 60 Vbeta forward and 13 Jbeta reverse. Here immunoSEQ multiplex PCR was the method, and the copy in TCRdb shows in-frame clones only, minus some. The table shows over 200,000 clones, with over 65% occurring only once. Germline V CDR1 and CDR2: LNHDA, SQIVND (reference sequence). Trimming stripped 3 bases from V and 3 bases from J, with 3 bases between. This CDR3 is built from 11 residues. Broader study findings: Follow-up analysis seemed to connect common viral pathogens with several of the most significant clusters identified.

This clone has more than one count but fewer than ten. Its target is not known. V and J are TRBV19 and TRBJ2-7; D is unclear. The specimen sequenced was PBMCs. This TCR derives from a human donor in good health. CDR3 region: CASSIGYEQYF. The CDR3 bases are TGTGCCAGTAGTATCGGCTACGAGCAGTACTTC.